The 19 T cell receptor beta chains listed next were all sequenced from one sample in a study of T-cell memory formation after mild COVID-19. TCRdb processed the 5' RACE reads anew with MiXCR; each CDR3 protein has one entry. The sample lists about 250,000 distinct CDR3 sequences; about a sixth were seen once. Sequencing was carried out using PBMCs or a T cell subset sorted from them (not recorded which). These TCRs come from a man aged 18 to 29 who had mild COVID-19 (a few samples of this study predate the infection). Cell type and time point are not known.

This clonotype appeared a few times. The chain is built from TRBV29-1 and TRBJ2-3, with TRBD2 matching over 10 bases. Trimming at V came to 7 bases and at J to 2 bases, leaving 6 bases not matched to a gene. The germline V gene has CDR1 SQVTM and CDR2 ANQGSEA. There are 14 residues in the CDR3. CDR3 nucleotide sequence: TGCAGCGCCAGACTAGCGGGCGTCACAGATACGCAGTATTTT. It is translated as CSARLAGVTDTQYF.

The V gene is TRBV5-1, the J gene TRBJ2-2; D possibly corresponds to TRBD1 (5 bases). The CDR3 runs to 15 residues. With 1 base removed from V and 5 bases from J, the gap between germline ends came to 12 bases. CDR1 and CDR2 from the germline V gene are SGHRS and YFSETQ. CDR3: CASSLTQVRTGELFF. Here the CDR3 DNA reads TGCGCCAGCAGCTTGACACAGGTCAGGACCGGGGAGCTGTTTTTT.

This clonotype has more than one count but fewer than ten. The chain couples TRBV7-6 to TRBJ2-2; D tentatively reads TRBD1 or TRBD2 (5 bases each). Trimming stripped 3 bases from V and 6 bases from J, with 20 bases between. Germline values: CDR1 SGHVS, CDR2 FNYEAQ. The CDR3 spans 17 residues. CDR3 DNA: TGTGCCAGCAGCTTCCTGCGTGGGGACCCCGCCGCCGGGGAGCTGTTTTTT. Protein product: CASSFLRGDPAAGELFF.

The CDR3 DNA sequence: TGTGCCAGCACCGCTCCGGCGGCAGATACGCAGTATTTT. It encodes CASTAPAADTQYF. J is TRBJ2-3 and V is TRBV6-5; D gene unclear. The CDR3 loop spans 13 amino acids. Trimming took 7 bases from V and 4 from J, leaving 12 bases between them. The germline gives CDR1 MNHEY, CDR2 SVGAGI.

The chain links TRBV20-1 to TRBJ2-7, with 7 bases identical to TRBD1. The ends lost 6 bases at V and 3 bases at J; junction bases unmatched: 8. This CDR3 contains 13 residues. Looked up from germline, CDR1 is DFQATT and CDR2 is SNEGSKA (reference sequence). The CDR3 reads CSARGQVDYEQYV. In DNA, the CDR3 is TGCAGTGCCCGCGGACAGGTTGACTACGAGCAGTACGTC.

A few counts support this clonotype. V is TRBV5-1 and J is TRBJ1-1; 7 bases align to TRBD1. CDR1 SGHRS and CDR2 YFSETQ come from the germline V gene. Trimming removed 2 bases from V and 6 bases from J; junction bases left unmatched: 7. The CDR3 spans 14 residues. CDR3 sequence: CASSFGQARPEAFF. CDR3 bases: TGCGCCAGCAGCTTTGGACAGGCCCGACCTGAAGCTTTCTTT.

This clonotype was found a few times. The rearrangement joins TRBV11-2 to TRBJ2-1; 10 bases are shared with TRBD1. Germline V gives CDR1 SGHAT, CDR2 FQNNGV. V was clipped by 2 bases and J by 6 bases; unmatched bases: 4. This CDR3 has 15 amino acids. CDR3 sequence (DNA): TGTGCCAGCAGCTTATTCGGGACAGGGGTCAATGAGCAGTTCTTC. This sequence encodes CASSLFGTGVNEQFF. The full variable domain, with the rest looked up from reference TRBV11-2 and TRBJ2-1, is EAGVAQSPRYKIIEKRQSVAFWCNPISGHATLYWYQQILGQGPKLLIQFQNNGVVDDSQLPKDRFSAERLKGVDSTLKIQPAKLEDSAVYLCASSLFGTGVNEQFFGPGTRLTVL.

This clonotype was found a few times. V usage is TRBV7-2 and J usage is TRBJ1-6, with TRBD1 as a possible D gene (6 bases). V lost 5 bases to trimming and J lost 4 bases, with 15 bases between them. This CDR3 is 16 amino acids long. The germline V gene encodes CDR1 SGHTA and CDR2 FQGNSA. The CDR3 spells CASSRSRTVYNSPLHF. For the CDR3, the DNA is TGTGCCAGCAGCCGATCACGGACAGTTTATAATTCACCCCTCCACTTT. The full variable domain, its missing parts supplied by reference TRBV7-2 and TRBJ1-6, is GAGVSQSPSNKVTEKGKDVELRCDPISGHTALYWYRQSLGQGLEFLIYFQGNSAPDKSGLPSDRFSAERTGGSVSTLTIQRTQQEDSAVYLCASSRSRTVYNSPLHFGNGTRLTVT.

The table lists this clonotype with a few counts. The chain is built from TRBV5-6 and TRBJ2-7; D remains unclear. Trimming shortened V by 4 bases and J by 3 bases, and 14 bases separated the two germline ends. The germline gives CDR1 SGHDT, CDR2 YYEEEE. The CDR3 covers 14 residues. CDR3 residues: CASSRVVRDYEQYF. CDR3 sequence (DNA): TGTGCCAGCAGCCGAGTAGTACGTGACTACGAGCAGTACTTC.

The V gene is TRBV7-3, the J gene TRBJ1-5; D not resolved. The CDR3 spans 13 residues. The germline V gene has CDR1 SGHTA and CDR2 FQGTGA. Between the trimmed V and J ends, which lost 1 base and 4 bases, there was a span of 5 bases. The chain's CDR3 is CASSLMPNQPQHF. CDR3 coding DNA: TGTGCCAGCAGCTTAATGCCAAATCAGCCCCAGCATTTT.

The chain couples TRBV10-3 to TRBJ2-7; tentatively, D is TRBD1 or TRBD2 (7 bases each). Trimming shortened V by 2 bases and J by 1 base, and 12 bases separated the two germline ends. Germline assignment: CDR1 ENHRY and CDR2 SYGVKD. CDR3 length: 15 amino acids. The CDR3 coding sequence is TGTGCCATCAGTGAGGGGGGGGACAGATCCTACGAGCAGTACTTC. As protein: CAISEGGDRSYEQYF.

The table lists this clonotype with a few counts. The rearrangement joins TRBV30 to TRBJ2-5; weak D call: TRBD2 (6 bases). V was pared by 4 bases and J by 5 bases, with 17 bases between. This CDR3 contains 14 residues. Germline loops: CDR1 GTSNPN, CDR2 SVGIG (reference sequence). CDR3 DNA: TGTGCCTGGACTCCTTGGGGGGAGTTGGAGACCCAGTACTTC. Encoded protein: CAWTPWGELETQYF. Full variable domain (outside the CDR3, taken from reference TRBV30 and TRBJ2-5): SQTIHQWPATLVQPVGSPLSLECTVEGTSNPNLYWYRQAAGRGLQLLFYSVGIGQISSEVPQNLSASRPQDRQFILSSKKLLLSDSGFYLCAWTPWGELETQYFGPGTRLLVL.

This clonotype came up a few times. V gene TRBV4-3 combines with J gene TRBJ2-3, with 7 bases matching TRBD2. Per the germline V gene, CDR1 is LGHNA and CDR2 is YSLEER. With 0 bases clipped from V and 0 bases from J, the junction kept 9 bases outside the gene matches. CDR3 size: 18 residues. DNA for the CDR3: TGCGCCAGCAGCCAAGATCGAGGAGCTAGCGGTAGCACAGATACGCAGTATTTT. Its translation is CASSQDRGASGSTDTQYF.

This clonotype showed up just a few times. The J gene is TRBJ2-6, the V gene TRBV4-1; D is possibly TRBD1 (5 bases). Germline CDR1 MGHRA, CDR2 YSYEKL. V was shortened by 4 bases and J by 1 base, with 8 bases between the two germline ends. There are 15 residues in the CDR3. The CDR3 region has the DNA TGCGCCAGCAGCCGAAAGGGGTCTGGGGCCAACGTCCTGACTTTC. Its protein is CASSRKGSGANVLTF.

Only a few counts were recorded for this clonotype. V is TRBV5-1 and J is TRBJ1-2, with D perhaps matching TRBD1 (5 bases). Looked up from germline, CDR1 is SGHRS and CDR2 is YFSETQ. Trimming removed 0 bases at V and 4 bases at J, with 16 bases between. The CDR3 contains 16 residues. The CDR3 region has the DNA TGCGCCAGCAGCTTGGGGGGCGCCGGGAGGATCTATGGCTACACCTTC. Translation gives CASSLGGAGRIYGYTF. Full variable domain (rest looked up from reference TRBV5-1 and TRBJ1-2): KAGVTQTPRYLIKTRGQQVTLSCSPISGHRSVSWYQQTPGQGLQFLFEYFSETQRNKGNFPGRFSGRQFSNSRSEMNVSTLELGDSALYLCASSLGGAGRIYGYTFGSGTRLTVV.

The CDR3 sequence is CATSDPGRYGYTF. DNA for the CDR3: TGTGCCACCAGTGATCCGGGGAGATATGGCTACACCTTC. The gene calls are TRBV24-1 and TRBJ1-2; D unresolved. The CDR3 covers 13 residues. V lost 3 bases and J 5 bases, leaving 9 bases between the germline ends. Germline V gives CDR1 KGHDR, CDR2 SFDVKD.

This clonotype was observed a few times. CDR3 nucleotides: TGCAGTGGGGGCCGCCAAAGCAATCAGCCCCAGCATTTT. This encodes CSGGRQSNQPQHF. The chain recombines TRBV20-1 with TRBJ1-5, with D possibly matching TRBD1 (5 bases). CDR1 is DFQATT, CDR2 SNEGSKA, per germline (reference sequence). CDR3 length equals 13 residues. Trimming stripped 7 bases from V and 1 base from J, with 11 bases between.

This clonotype was seen only a few times. At one boundary the junction diverges from the germline segment, which might be a read error. V usage is TRBV7-7 and J usage is TRBJ2-2; 7 positions agree with TRBD1. The CDR3 extends over 14 amino acids. Germline CDR1 and CDR2: SSHAT and FNYEAQ (reference sequence). CDR3 in DNA: TGTGCTAGCAGTACAGGGGTTATCCCCGGGGAGCTGTTTTTT. This sequence encodes CASSTGVIPGELFF.

V is TRBV28 and J is TRBJ1-2; 9 nucleotides match TRBD1. The CDR3 sequence is 17 residues long. CDR1 is MDHEN and CDR2 is SYDVKM in the germline V gene. The V gene end was trimmed by 4 bases and the J gene end by 4 bases; junction bases not matched to a gene: 13. The CDR3 region has the DNA TGTGCCAGCAGTTCCCCCGGGACACAGGGGGCTAGCTATGGCTACACCTTC. As protein: CASSSPGTQGASYGYTF.